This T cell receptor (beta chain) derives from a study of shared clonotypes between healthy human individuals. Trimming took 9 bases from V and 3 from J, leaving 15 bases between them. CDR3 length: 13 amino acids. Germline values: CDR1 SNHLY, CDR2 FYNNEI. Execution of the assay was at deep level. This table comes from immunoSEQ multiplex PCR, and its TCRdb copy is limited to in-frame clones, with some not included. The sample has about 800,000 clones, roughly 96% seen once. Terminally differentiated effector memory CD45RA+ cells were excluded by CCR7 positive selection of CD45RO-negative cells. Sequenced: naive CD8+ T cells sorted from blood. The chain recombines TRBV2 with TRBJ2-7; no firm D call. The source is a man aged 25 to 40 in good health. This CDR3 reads CASQYRGHYEQYF. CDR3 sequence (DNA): TGTGCCAGTCAATACAGAGGTCACTACGAGCAGTACTTC. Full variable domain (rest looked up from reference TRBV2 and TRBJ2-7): EPEVTQTPSHQVTQMGQEVILRCVPISNHLYFYWYRQILGQKVEFLVSFYNNEISEKSEIFDDQFSVERPDGSNFTLKIRSTKLEDSAMYFCASQYRGHYEQYFGPGTRLTVT.